The 21 T cell receptor beta chains reported below all come from one sample, sequenced in a study of blood T cell repertoires in COVID-19. Repertoires were generated with immunoSEQ multiplex PCR, while TCRdb's copy carries only in-frame clones and drops some. This table has around 160,000 clones, about four fifths appearing once. Material for sequencing was peripheral blood. These receptors all come from a woman older than 75 with acute or convalescent COVID-19.

This chain connects TRBV7-9 to TRBJ1-2, with D possibly TRBD1 on 6 matching bases. V shed 5 bases and J shed 0 bases, with 13 bases lying between them. Germline V CDR1 and CDR2: SEHNR, FQNEAQ (reference sequence). This CDR3 region has 15 residues. CDR3 bases: TGTGCCAGCAGCCGATGGGACAAAGCTAACTATGGCTACACCTTC. Protein product: CASSRWDKANYGYTF.

This clone occurred a few times. The chain has TRBV5-4 and TRBJ2-3; 11 bases line up with TRBD2. The CDR3 extends over 16 amino acids. The germline V gene encodes CDR1 SGHNT and CDR2 YYREEE (reference sequence). With V trimmed by 3 bases and J by 2 bases, 5 bases remained unmatched. The CDR3 DNA reads as TGTGCCAGCAGCTCTAGCGGGAGGAGCGCCACAGATACGCAGTATTTT. Amino acid sequence: CASSSSGRSATDTQYF.

V gene TRBV3-1 (or the pseudogene TRBV3-2) combines with J gene TRBJ1-5, with TRBD1 identical over 8 bases. The CDR3 length is 16 residues. After removal of 3 bases from V and 3 bases from J, the junction contained 7 bases not matched to a gene. CDR1 is LGHDT, CDR2 YNNKEL, per germline (reference sequence). The DNA of the CDR3 is TGTGCCAGCAGCCAGTCCGGACAGGGCCTCAATCAGCCCCAGCATTTT. It encodes CASSQSGQGLNQPQHF.

The J gene is TRBJ1-4, the V gene TRBV30, with D unclear. CDR1 is GTSNPN, CDR2 SVGIG, per germline (reference sequence). The CDR3 covers 12 residues. Trimming stripped 0 bases from V and 7 bases from J, with 6 bases between. CDR3 in amino acids: CAWSVEGEKLFF. The CDR3 DNA reads as TGTGCCTGGAGTGTAGAGGGTGAAAAACTGTTTTTT. The variable domain in full, with the rest retrieved from reference TRBV30 and TRBJ1-4, is SQTIHQWPATLVQPVGSPLSLECTVEGTSNPNLYWYRQAAGRGLQLLFYSVGIGQISSEVPQNLSASRPQDRQFILSSKKLLLSDSGFYLCAWSVEGEKLFFGSGTQLSVL.

This chain joins TRBV4-1 and TRBJ1-6, with no clear D. The CDR3 is made up of 14 amino acids. With 4 bases removed from V and 10 bases from J, the gap between germline ends came to 14 bases. CDR1 and CDR2 from the germline V gene are MGHRA and YSYEKL. CDR3: CASSLPRPSSPLHF. CDR3 DNA sequence: TGCGCCAGCAGCCTCCCGCGCCCCTCCTCACCCCTCCACTTT.

The chain is built from TRBV6-2 or TRBV6-3 and TRBJ2-1; 11 bases match TRBD1. Trimming removed 6 bases from V and 5 bases from J; junction bases left unmatched: 12. The germline gives CDR1 MNHEY, CDR2 SVGEGT. CDR3 size: 17 residues. The CDR3: CASSYNPGTGGNNEQFF. The CDR3 region has the DNA TGTGCCAGCAGCTATAACCCCGGGACAGGGGGGAACAATGAGCAGTTCTTC.

The chain couples TRBV7-2 to TRBJ2-2, with D perhaps TRBD1 (6 bases). The germline V gene has CDR1 SGHTA and CDR2 FQGNSA. V was shortened by 4 bases and J by 1 base, with 10 bases between the two germline ends. This CDR3 has 15 residues. The DNA for the CDR3 is TGTGCCAGCAGCTACAGGGACCTGAACACCGGGGAGCTGTTTTTT. This sequence encodes CASSYRDLNTGELFF. Full variable domain (rest looked up from reference TRBV7-2 and TRBJ2-2): GAGVSQSPSNKVTEKGKDVELRCDPISGHTALYWYRQSLGQGLEFLIYFQGNSAPDKSGLPSDRFSAERTGGSVSTLTIQRTQQEDSAVYLCASSYRDLNTGELFFGEGSRLTVL.

The J gene is TRBJ2-4, the V gene TRBV19; no definite D call. The V gene's germline CDR1 is LNHDA and CDR2 SQIVND (reference sequence). This CDR3 is 16 amino acids long. Trimming pared 3 bases from V and 0 bases from J, leaving 12 bases between. The CDR3 here is CASSIGPPSAKNIQYF. The CDR3 DNA is TGTGCCAGTAGTATTGGGCCCCCCTCAGCCAAAAACATTCAGTACTTC.

This clone was detected a few times. The chain links TRBV2 to TRBJ1-6; D gene ambiguous. Germline V gene sequence: CDR1 SNHLY, CDR2 FYNNEI. The CDR3 has 14 residues. With 1 base removed from V and 7 bases from J, the gap between germline ends came to 8 bases. CDR3 loop: CASSEEYGNSPLHF. Written as DNA, the CDR3 is TGTGCCAGCAGTGAAGAGTACGGGAATTCACCCCTCCACTTT.

The J gene is TRBJ2-3, the V gene TRBV7-2; 13 bases line up with TRBD2. Per the germline V gene, CDR1 is SGHTA and CDR2 is FQGNSA. V was pared by 1 base and J by 10 bases, with 5 bases of the junction left unmatched. The CDR3 sequence is 15 residues long. DNA for the CDR3: TGTGCCAGCAGCTTAGTACTAGCGGGGGGGACGGCGCAGTATTTT. This gives the protein CASSLVLAGGTAQYF.

This sequence joins TRBV6-1 and TRBJ1-1; TRBD1 matches 7 bases. The CDR3 has 13 amino acids. V shed 1 base, J shed 11 bases, and the junction held 7 bases outside the gene matches. Looked up from germline, CDR1 is MNHNS and CDR2 is SASEGT. CDR3 in DNA: TGTGCCAGCAGTGAAGGAGGGGGCCAGAATGCTTTCTTT. This translates into CASSEGGGQNAFF.

This rearrangement joins TRBV11-2 to TRBJ1-6; D is possibly TRBD1 (6 bases). Germline CDR1 and CDR2: SGHAT and FQNNGV. The germline V and J ends were trimmed by 1 base and 7 bases, with 11 bases remaining between them. The CDR3 is 15 amino acids. In nucleotides, the CDR3 is TGTGCCAGCAGCTTAGGGGACATGCTAAATTCACCCCTCCACTTT. This codes for CASSLGDMLNSPLHF. Full variable domain (missing parts from reference TRBV11-2 and TRBJ1-6): EAGVAQSPRYKIIEKRQSVAFWCNPISGHATLYWYQQILGQGPKLLIQFQNNGVVDDSQLPKDRFSAERLKGVDSTLKIQPAKLEDSAVYLCASSLGDMLNSPLHFGNGTRLTVT.

A word on this clone: Distinct nucleotide sequences in the sample also encode this CDR3. The rearrangement uses TRBV24-1 and TRBJ2-3; D is unclear. In germline, CDR1 is KGHDR, CDR2 SFDVKD. The V end lost 3 bases, the J end lost 1 base, and 10 bases lay between the germline ends. The CDR3 covers 15 residues. CDR3 sequence (DNA): TGTGCCACCAGTGATACCTCAGGCGGCACAGATACGCAGTATTTT. This codes for CATSDTSGGTDTQYF.

There are a few counts of this clone. The chain has TRBV27 and TRBJ2-3; TRBD2 matches 8 bases. The CDR3 runs 14 residues. Trimming at V came to 3 bases and at J to 5 bases, leaving 4 bases not matched to a gene. Germline loops: CDR1 MNHEY, CDR2 SMNVEV (reference sequence). The CDR3 DNA reads as TGTGCCAGCAGTTTTCGGGGGGGCCGAGATACGCAGTATTTT. It yields the protein CASSFRGGRDTQYF.

The V and J genes are TRBV5-5 and TRBJ1-5, with a weak D call TRBD1 (5 bases). Germline CDR1 SGHKS, CDR2 YYEKEE (reference sequence). The CDR3 is made up of 14 amino acids. V was shortened by 0 bases and J by 7 bases, with 11 bases between the two germline ends. CDR3 nucleotide sequence: TGTGCCAGCAGCTTGGGGGGGGGTACCCAGCCCCAGCATTTT. Its translation is CASSLGGGTQPQHF.

This clone was recorded many times. The chain uses TRBV5-1 and TRBJ1-1; the D gene is possibly TRBD1 (5 bases). This CDR3 contains 12 residues. Per germline, CDR1 SGHRS and CDR2 YFSETQ. V was shortened by 4 bases and J by 5 bases, with 9 bases between the two germline ends. The CDR3: CASSPGLTEAFF. The DNA of the CDR3 is TGCGCCAGCAGCCCAGGGCTTACTGAAGCTTTCTTT.

The rearrangement uses TRBV2 and TRBJ1-4; TRBD1 might be the D (6 bases). Trimming removed 0 bases from V and 8 bases from J, with 16 bases in between. Per germline, CDR1 SNHLY and CDR2 FYNNEI. The CDR3 extends over 16 amino acids. CDR3: CASSEARGGRGEKLFF. In nucleotides, the CDR3 is TGTGCCAGCAGTGAAGCACGGGGGGGCAGGGGAGAAAAACTGTTTTTT. The variable domain in full, completed from reference TRBV2 and TRBJ1-4, reads EPEVTQTPSHQVTQMGQEVILRCVPISNHLYFYWYRQILGQKVEFLVSFYNNEISEKSEIFDDQFSVERPDGSNFTLKIRSTKLEDSAMYFCASSEARGGRGEKLFFGSGTQLSVL.

This clone was recorded once. The chain combines TRBV6-5 with TRBJ1-1; unclear D gene. The length of the CDR3 is 14 residues. V dropped 5 bases and J dropped 2 bases, with 12 bases sitting between them. Germline V gives CDR1 MNHEY, CDR2 SVGAGI. DNA for the CDR3: TGTGCCAGCAGTCCCGTGGTCAGTAACACTGAAGCTTTCTTT. Translating gives CASSPVVSNTEAFF.

This clone was picked up many times. The J gene is TRBJ2-7, the V gene TRBV19; 9 bases match TRBD2. The CDR3 has 16 residues. Trimming took 5 bases from V and 2 from J; bases not matched to a gene: 10. Germline loops: CDR1 LNHDA, CDR2 SQIVND (reference sequence). The chain's CDR3 is CASSSFRTSATYEQYF. The DNA of the CDR3 is TGTGCCAGTAGTTCCTTCAGGACTAGCGCGACCTACGAGCAGTACTTC. The full variable domain, rest sourced from reference TRBV19 and TRBJ2-7, is DGGITQSPKYLFRKEGQNVTLSCEQNLNHDAMYWYRQDPGQGLRLIYYSQIVNDFQKGDIAEGYSVSREKKESFPLTVTSAQKNPTAFYLCASSSFRTSATYEQYFGPGTRLTVT.

The chain links TRBV21-1 to TRBJ2-7; TRBD1, as called in the table, went unchecked against the DNA. TRBV21-1 is a pseudogene segment. CDR3 length equals 15 residues. The CDR3 reads CASSPHDRRDYEQYF. The CDR3 nucleotides read TGTGCCAGCAGCCCTCACGACAGGCGAGACTACGAGCAGTACTTC.

The rearrangement joins TRBV11-2 to TRBJ1-2; D gene ambiguous. Germline V gives CDR1 SGHAT, CDR2 FQNNGV. CDR3 size: 16 residues. The V end was cut by 5 bases, the J end by 3 bases, with 19 bases between. CDR3 coding DNA: TGTGCCAGCAGCACAAACCGAGGGTGGGAGGACTATGGCTACACCTTC. Translation gives CASSTNRGWEDYGYTF.